A selection of T cell receptor beta chains follows, all from one sample in a study of blood T cell repertoires in COVID-19. Measured with immunoSEQ multiplex PCR; TCRdb has only the in-frame clones, and not every one. The table lists about 430,000 clones, roughly 90% of them singletons. Material for sequencing was PBMCs or T cells enriched from blood (not recorded which). Receptors originate from a woman aged 18-30 years who had been exposed to COVID-19. The CDR3 runs from the conserved cysteine through the conserved F or W. A D gene is named only where the DNA matches it firmly. Expanded clones are given a class, and other clones once, few, many or no size at all.

size | D | J | length | V | CDR3 | DNA
NA | NA | TRBJ1-1 | 15 | TRBV19 | CASSIVGEVNTEAFF | TGTGCCAGTAGTATTGTAGGAGAGGTGAACACTGAAGCTTTCTTT
once | NA | TRBJ2-7 | 13 | TRBV27 | CASSLGPPYEQYF | TGTGCCAGCAGTTTAGGGCCGCCTTACGAGCAGTACTTC
NA | NA | TRBJ2-7 | 15 | TRBV5-5 | CASSLGQVPSYEQYF | TGTGCCAGCAGCTTGGGTCAGGTACCCTCCTACGAGCAGTACTTC
NA | NA | TRBJ2-7 | 12 | TRBV19 | CASSIVGDEQYF | TGTGCCAGTAGTATAGTGGGAGACGAGCAGTACTTC
NA | NA | TRBJ1-1 | 12 | TRBV19 | CASRGDNTEAFF | TGTGCCAGTAGAGGGGATAACACTGAAGCTTTCTTT
NA | NA | TRBJ1-1 | 15 | TRBV5-4 | CASSPLQGRNTEAFF | TGTGCCAGCAGCCCGCTGCAGGGGCGGAACACTGAAGCTTTCTTT
NA | NA | TRBJ1-1 | 12 | TRBV12-3/TRBV12-4 | CASIQGSTEAFF | TGTGCCAGCATACAGGGATCCACTGAAGCTTTCTTT
NA | NA | TRBJ1-2 | 14 | TRBV28 | CASSPAGRGGGYTF | TGTGCCAGCAGCCCGGCAGGGCGGGGAGGTGGCTACACCTTC
NA | NA | TRBJ2-7 | 14 | TRBV30 | CACTPGWRVYEQYF | TGTGCCTGTACTCCAGGTTGGCGGGTCTACGAGCAGTACTTC
NA | TRBD2 | TRBJ2-1 | 19 | TRBV7-9 | CASSSPTSGQSSSYNEQFF | TGTGCCAGCAGCTCCCCCACTAGCGGGCAATCTAGCTCCTACAATGAGCAGTTCTTC
NA | NA | TRBJ2-5 | 14 | TRBV10-3 | CAISEAGDQETQYF | TGTGCCATCAGTGAGGCCGGGGACCAAGAGACCCAGTACTTC
NA | NA | TRBJ2-3 | 18 | TRBV28 | CASSPSPGAGLGTDTQYF | TGTGCCAGCAGTCCATCACCCGGGGCGGGACTCGGCACAGATACGCAGTATTTT
NA | NA | TRBJ1-2 | 15 | TRBV14 | CASSHRLGAEEGYTF | TGTGCCAGCAGCCACCGACTAGGGGCAGAAGAGGGCTACACCTTC
NA | NA | TRBJ2-7 | 16 | TRBV4-1 | CASSQEISGDSYEQYF | TGCGCCAGCAGCCAGGAGATTAGCGGAGACTCCTACGAGCAGTACTTC
NA | NA | TRBJ1-1 | 13 | TRBV5-4 | CASSSRVATEAFF | TGTGCCAGCAGCTCCAGGGTGGCGACTGAAGCTTTCTTT
NA | NA | TRBJ2-3 | 14 | TRBV2 | CASSAVTYTDTQYF | TGTGCCAGCAGTGCCGTGACTTACACAGATACGCAGTATTTT
NA | NA | TRBJ1-6 | 16 | TRBV19 | CASSITGGSGNSPLHF | TGTGCCAGTAGTATTACGGGGGGGAGTGGAAATTCACCCCTCCACTTT
NA | TRBD1 | TRBJ1-2 | 13 | TRBV28 | CASSLTGARGYTF | TGTGCCAGCAGTTTGACAGGGGCTAGGGGCTACACCTTC
NA | TRBD2 | TRBJ2-7 | 15 | TRBV6-5 | CASSPSGRSSYEQYF | TGTGCCAGCAGTCCTAGCGGGAGAAGCTCCTACGAGCAGTACTTC
NA | NA | TRBJ1-4 | 14 | TRBV7-2 | CASSRRTDNEKLFF | TGTGCCAGCAGCCGTAGGACAGATAATGAAAAACTGTTTTTT
NA | NA | TRBJ2-3 | 15 | TRBV7-2 | CASSLGGIATDTQYF | TGTGCCAGCAGCTTAGGCGGGATAGCCACAGATACGCAGTATTTT